This T cell receptor (beta chain) comes out of a study of T cell clonality in common variable immunodeficiency (dated by TCRdb to between 2014 and 2017). The investigation overall reported the following: Healthy controls shared more TCRbeta clones with each other than CVID subjects shared among themselves (p < 0.0001). TCRbeta clonality was higher in CVID subjects than in healthy controls (t-test p = 0.018), and the increase was most characteristic of about a third of subjects. Differences among patients in the CVID cohort limited the correlations between repertoire features and clinical complications. CVID TCRbeta sequences reportedly showed fewer deletions and N-nucleotide insertions and lacked highly modified clones with 13 or more V deletions. Even though DNA input was equal, the average per sample came to 82,000 or so unique sequences for controls compared with about 31,547 for CVID samples. It was noted by the authors that sequencing of the repertoires of T cell subpopulations would be needed to clarify the cause of the increased clonality in CVID.

Most of the CVID patients and most of the healthy controls were of Caucasian heritage. Heparinized peripheral whole blood samples of roughly 4.5 to 8 ml were collected from each donor. TCRbeta CDR3 repertoires were sequenced from genomic DNA of adults with common variable immune deficiency (CVID) and healthy adult controls. A total of 22 healthy adult volunteers (around 12 female and some 10 male; age range about 23 to 75 years, mean age about 32) were included in the control group. Diluted blood was density-centrifuged over Hypaque 1077 or Ficoll-Paque to isolate peripheral blood mononuclear cells. Genomic DNA was obtained from unsorted mononuclear cells using either Qiagen column purification or a centrifugation-based method. The table lists this clone with many counts. It lacks a known antigen. For sequencing, equivalent amounts of genomic DNA were input from CVID and control samples. For every sample, a 60 bp segment covering the rearranged TCRbeta CDR3 region was amplified and then sequenced. The immunoSEQ assay, a bias-corrected multiplex PCR with high-throughput sequencing, was employed for TCRbeta amplification. Per the original workflow: Every unique nucleotide sequence was considered a clone and was annotated with V, D and J genes, copy number and frequency. Sequences were labeled productive if in frame, and non-productive if out of frame or containing stop codons. Clonality was calculated from Shannon's entropy as previously described. The predicted amino acid sequences of productive clones were used to derive the mean CDR3 Kyte-Doolittle hydropathy. The R hclust function was used to hierarchically cluster scaled V gene usage with Manhattan distance and complete linkage. Sharing of clones by CDR3 amino acid sequence was evaluated through resampling of 12 repertoires per group over 100 rounds. The repertoires were searched for 65 to 80 published EBV-specific and 200 to 300 published CMV-specific TCRbeta sequences. After two CVID samples that produced fewer than 10,000 sequences were dropped from the analysis, a few dozen CVID repertoires remained. Here the immuneACCESS table is served through TCRdb, limited to in-frame sequences with V and J called. Missing clones are a known gap in these copies; in checked studies unresolved V genes cover under half, and the rest lacks a known reason. D and trimming come from the DNA, and the V and J calls and clone size come from that table. For this sample, under 60,000 clones are listed, none of them singletons. The top ten hold 3% to 3.5% of the sample.

This clonotype was sampled from a person aged 18 to 75 in good health. The sample was peripheral blood mononuclear cells.

The encoded CDR3 is CSVEETGSSYEQYF. The part of the CDR3 DNA that was read is TGCAGCGTTGAGGAGACAGGTAGCTCCTACGAG. Recombination joined TRBV29-1 with TRBJ2-7; a tentative D match to TRBD1 spans 6 bases. The read ends 3 residues before the CDR3 terminus; that terminus is restored from the germline J gene. The junction shows trimming of 3 bases on V and 0 bases on J, plus 12 bases between the germline ends. CDR1 and CDR2 are drawn from the germline V gene: SQVTM, ANQGSEA. The CDR3 measures 14 amino acids from cysteine to phenylalanine. The CDR3 was read in part: 33 bases, with the frame set at base 1.